One and the same sample provided the 31 T cell receptor beta chains below, sequenced in a study of cytomegalovirus exposure and HLA in healthy donors. A multiplex PCR was run with 60 Vbeta primers and 13 Jbeta primers. Measured with immunoSEQ multiplex PCR; TCRdb has only the in-frame clones, and not every one. The table lists over 150,000 clones, roughly four fifths of them singletons, with about 3% in the top ten. What was sequenced was PBMCs. These receptors all come from a male donor in good health and CMV-seronegative.

This clone was counted only a few times. The chain carries TRBV7-8 and TRBJ1-2; possibly TRBD1 for D (6 bases). The V end lost 5 bases, the J end lost 0 bases, and 10 bases lay between the germline ends. This CDR3 spans 14 amino acids. Germline V gene lookup returns CDR1 SGHVS and CDR2 FQNEAQ. Here the CDR3 DNA reads TGTGCCAGCAGCCTTGGGGGCGCTAACTATGGCTACACCTTC. Protein: CASSLGGANYGYTF.

This rearrangement joins TRBV5-1 to TRBJ2-1, with D maybe TRBD2 (5 bases). The CDR3 loop spans 14 amino acids. Germline CDR1 SGHRS, CDR2 YFSETQ. The V end lost 0 bases, the J end lost 7 bases, and 11 bases lay between the germline ends. Here the CDR3 DNA reads TGCGCCAGCAGCTTGGGGACCAGAGGGAATGAGCAGTTCTTC. Protein product: CASSLGTRGNEQFF.

CDR3 residues: CASSARVGTEAFF. The CDR3 DNA sequence: TGTGCCAGCAGTGCCAGGGTGGGCACTGAAGCTTTCTTT. This chain links TRBV6-1 with TRBJ1-1; tentative D call: TRBD1 (5 bases). This CDR3 spans 13 amino acids. V lost 4 bases and J lost 4, with 10 bases in between. The germline V gene encodes CDR1 MNHNS and CDR2 SASEGT.

The CDR3 sequence: CASSPLSLGQGYGYTF. The DNA of the CDR3 is TGTGCCAGCAGCCCCCTCTCTCTGGGTCAGGGCTATGGCTACACCTTC. J is TRBJ1-2 and V is TRBV7-3, with D possibly being TRBD1 (5 bases). This CDR3 has 16 amino acids. V was shortened by 5 bases and J by 4 bases, with 20 bases between the two germline ends. Germline V gene sequence: CDR1 SGHTA, CDR2 FQGTGA.

This clone was found a few times. V is TRBV6-5 and J is TRBJ2-4; 9 bases are shared with TRBD2. Germline V CDR1 and CDR2: MNHEY, SVGAGI. The CDR3 spans 14 residues. The V and J ends lost 5 bases and 9 bases, in that order; junction bases with no gene match: 8. CDR3 sequence reads: CASSGGTSSGIQYF. CDR3 nucleotides: TGTGCCAGCAGTGGAGGGACTAGCAGTGGCATTCAGTACTTC.

V usage is TRBV28 and J usage is TRBJ2-3; TRBD2 matches at 11 bases. Germline CDR1 MDHEN, CDR2 SYDVKM. V gave up 6 bases and J gave up 1 base; unmatched junction bases: 15. There are 19 residues in the CDR3. In DNA, the CDR3 is TGTGCCAGCAGCTTACCACCCGGGGTACTAGCGGGAGGCACAGATACGCAGTATTTT. Its protein is CASSLPPGVLAGGTDTQYF.

This chain joins TRBV6-5 and TRBJ1-5; 10 bases are shared with TRBD1. After removal of 2 bases from V and 6 bases from J, the junction contained 4 bases not matched to a gene. CDR3 length: 15 residues. The germline CDR1 and CDR2 sequences are MNHEY and SVGAGI. In nucleotides, the CDR3 is TGTGCCAGCAGTTACGGTGGACAGGGGGGTCAGCCCCAGCATTTT. Protein: CASSYGGQGGQPQHF.

The DNA of the CDR3 is TGTGCCAGCAGCTTAGTGTCTAGCACTAGCACAGATACGCAGTATTTT. Amino acids: CASSLVSSTSTDTQYF. The chain employs TRBV7-8 and TRBJ2-3, with a tentative D call TRBD2 (5 bases). Deletions cut 1 base from V and 0 bases from J, with 11 bases between. CDR3 size: 16 residues. Germline CDR1 is SGHVS and CDR2 is FQNEAQ.

This clone was seen a few times. V and J are TRBV5-1 and TRBJ2-7; 11 positions agree with TRBD2. This CDR3 region has 16 residues. V lost 0 bases, J lost 6 bases, and 8 bases stayed unmatched. Germline CDR1 reads SGHRS; CDR2 reads YFSETQ. The CDR3 region has the DNA TGCGCCAGCAGCTTGGATACTAGCGGGAGCCCGTTCGAGCAGTACTTC. It specifies CASSLDTSGSPFEQYF.

This clone was seen once. The chain uses TRBV6-1 and TRBJ1-3, with D unclear. The length of the CDR3 is 16 residues. Trimming removed 2 bases at V and 4 bases at J, with 15 bases between. Germline V gene data show CDR1 as MNHNS and CDR2 as SASEGT. CDR3 DNA sequence: TGTGCCAGCAGTGAAATAGGCAGCCAGCGAGGAAACACCATATATTTT. Translating gives CASSEIGSQRGNTIYF.

The V gene is TRBV7-8, the J gene TRBJ2-5; the D gene is possibly TRBD1 (5 bases). This CDR3 comprises 16 residues. V was pared by 6 bases and J by 2 bases, with 19 bases between. The germline CDR1 and CDR2 sequences are SGHVS and FQNEAQ. The CDR3 region has the DNA TGTGCCAGCAGACTTACCTGGGGCGCACGACAAGAGACCCAGTACTTC. This encodes CASRLTWGARQETQYF.

Only a few counts were recorded for this clone. Different DNA sequences within this sample yield the same CDR3. The chain joins TRBV30 to TRBJ2-1, with D unclear. V lost 0 bases to trimming and J lost 7 bases, with 7 bases between them. The CDR3 consists of 12 residues. The germline V gene has CDR1 GTSNPN and CDR2 SVGIG (reference sequence). This CDR3 is CAWSVLGNEQFF. For the CDR3, the DNA is TGTGCCTGGAGTGTACTCGGGAATGAGCAGTTCTTC.

This chain uses TRBV28 with TRBJ1-6; TRBD1 matches 7 bases. The V gene's germline CDR1 is MDHEN and CDR2 SYDVKM. This CDR3 has 14 amino acids. V trimming: 10 bases; J trimming: 7 bases; junction bases outside the gene matches: 10. The CDR3 region has the DNA TGTGCCATCGTGGACAGGAAAACCAATTCACCCCTCCACTTT. Its translation: CAIVDRKTNSPLHF. The full variable domain, completed using reference TRBV28 and TRBJ1-6, is DVKVTQSSRYLVKRTGEKVFLECVQDMDHENMFWYRQDPGLGLRLIYFSYDVKMKEKGDIPEGYSVSREKKERFSLILESASTNQTSMYLCAIVDRKTNSPLHFGNGTRLTVT.

The chain combines TRBV10-3 with TRBJ2-1, with 13 bases that match TRBD2. CDR1 is ENHRY, CDR2 SYGVKD, per germline. J gave up 4 bases and V 10 bases, and 4 bases lay outside the gene matches. The CDR3 runs to 14 residues. The CDR3 DNA reads TGTGCCACCGGGACTAGCGGGACTTACAATGAGCAGTTCTTC. It codes for CATGTSGTYNEQFF.

The J gene is TRBJ2-7, the V gene TRBV28; no reliable D call. Germline V lookup: CDR1 MDHEN, CDR2 SYDVKM. V lost 4 bases to trimming and J lost 13 bases, with 17 bases between them. The CDR3 has 12 residues. CDR3 sequence: CASSSTDILTYF. CDR3 nucleotides: TGTGCCAGCAGTTCCACAGACATCCTTACCTACTTC.

This clone was detected only once. The chain joins TRBV6-6 to TRBJ2-7; D possibly corresponds to TRBD1 (6 bases). Germline V CDR1 and CDR2: MNHNY, SVGAGI (reference sequence). The CDR3 runs 12 residues. Trimming pared 5 bases from V and 5 bases from J, leaving 10 bases between. The CDR3: CASSGTGHEQYF. The DNA of the CDR3 is TGTGCCAGCAGTGGTACAGGGCACGAGCAGTACTTC.

This rearrangement joins TRBV6-5 to TRBJ2-1; no definite D call. Germline-derived CDR1 and CDR2 are MNHEY and SVGAGI. The CDR3 is made up of 12 amino acids. V lost 5 bases to trimming and J lost 10 bases, with 12 bases between them. The CDR3 DNA follows: TGTGCCAGCAGTACCTACTTCGGGGAGCAGTTCTTC. The encoded protein is CASSTYFGEQFF.

This rearrangement joins TRBV5-1 to TRBJ2-1, with D perhaps TRBD1 (5 bases). V was shortened by 0 bases and J by 9 bases, with 7 bases between the two germline ends. This CDR3 contains 12 residues. CDR1 is SGHRS and CDR2 is YFSETQ in the germline V gene. CDR3 coding DNA: TGCGCCAGCAGCTTGGTTAGGGGTGAGCAGTTCTTC. Its translation: CASSLVRGEQFF.

As to this clone: Other DNA sequences within the sample encode an identical CDR3. The chain couples TRBV5-1 to TRBJ2-5; D is unclear. CDR3 length equals 11 residues. Germline values: CDR1 SGHRS, CDR2 YFSETQ. The V and J ends lost 4 bases and 2 bases respectively, with 3 bases between them. CDR3 in amino acids: CASSLQETQYF. CDR3 nucleotide sequence: TGCGCCAGCAGCCTTCAAGAGACCCAGTACTTC.

V and J are TRBV30 and TRBJ1-3; 7 positions match TRBD1. Germline-derived CDR1 and CDR2 are GTSNPN and SVGIG (reference sequence). The V gene end was trimmed by 3 bases and the J gene end by 1 base; junction bases not matched to a gene: 12. This CDR3 has 17 residues. CDR3 sequence (DNA): TGTGCCTGGAGCCCTTATAGGCAGGGGGTTTCTGGAAACACCATATATTTT. Its translation: CAWSPYRQGVSGNTIYF.

The chain is built from TRBV13 and TRBJ2-1, with 7 bases matching TRBD2. The CDR3 is 18 amino acids. After removal of 0 bases from V and 0 bases from J, the junction contained 8 bases not matched to a gene. Germline loops: CDR1 PRHDT, CDR2 FYEKMQ (reference sequence). The CDR3 region is CASSLGIWGGSSYNEQFF. The DNA of the CDR3 is TGTGCCAGCAGCTTAGGGATATGGGGGGGGAGCTCCTACAATGAGCAGTTCTTC.

The genes are TRBV6-5 and TRBJ2-1; 10 bases match TRBD2. V lost 8 bases to trimming and J lost 8 bases; unmatched junction nucleotides: 6. CDR1 and CDR2 from the germline V gene are MNHEY and SVGAGI. The CDR3 covers 13 residues. The CDR3 region has the DNA TGTGCCAGCGGTCTAGCGGGAGTGGATGAGCAGTTCTTC. As protein: CASGLAGVDEQFF.

The chain is built from TRBV5-4 and TRBJ2-1; TRBD2 is a possible D gene (6 bases). Between the trimmed V and J ends, which lost 10 bases and 4 bases, there was a span of 15 bases. The CDR3 is 13 residues long. Germline CDR1 and CDR2: SGHNT and YYREEE (reference sequence). The CDR3 region has the DNA TGTGCCGGGGGGAGCGGACCTTACAATGAGCAGTTCTTC. As protein: CAGGSGPYNEQFF.

J is TRBJ1-1 and V is TRBV7-9, with D hard to call. Looked up from germline, CDR1 is SEHNR and CDR2 is FQNEAQ (reference sequence). Trimming pared 0 bases from V and 4 bases from J, leaving 12 bases between. The CDR3 sequence is 15 residues long. The CDR3 reads CASSLAGGVFTEAFF. CDR3 in DNA: TGTGCCAGCAGCTTAGCGGGCGGGGTTTTCACTGAAGCTTTCTTT.

Only a few counts were recorded for this clone. The chain is built from TRBV6-5 and TRBJ1-2; D is possibly TRBD1 (6 bases). This CDR3 is 13 amino acids long. V was clipped by 6 bases and J by 2 bases, with 10 bases between them. The germline gives CDR1 MNHEY, CDR2 SVGAGI. This CDR3 is CASRVDRNYGYTF. DNA of the CDR3: TGTGCCAGCAGGGTCGACAGGAACTATGGCTACACCTTC.

The rearrangement joins TRBV5-8 to TRBJ1-3; a possible D gene is TRBD1 (5 bases). Germline V gene data show CDR1 as SGHTS and CDR2 as YDEGEE. Trimming left V 0 bases short and J 2 bases short, with 12 bases between. The CDR3 runs to 16 residues. Here the CDR3 reads CASSLAGREPGNTIYF. The DNA of the CDR3 is TGTGCCAGCAGCTTGGCCGGCAGGGAACCTGGAAACACCATATATTTT.

V gene TRBV5-1 combines with J gene TRBJ2-3, with 10 bases aligning to TRBD2. This CDR3 spans 17 amino acids. The trim removed 0 bases at V and 3 bases at J, leaving 7 bases unmatched. Per germline, CDR1 SGHRS and CDR2 YFSETQ. The CDR3 DNA is TGCGCCAGCAGCTTGGCCAGTGGTAGCGGGAGGACAGATACGCAGTATTTT. This sequence encodes CASSLASGSGRTDTQYF.

The V call is TRBV30, the J call TRBJ1-6, with D perhaps matching TRBD1 (6 bases). Trimming shortened V by 3 bases and J by 1 base, and 16 bases separated the two germline ends. This CDR3 has 17 residues. Per germline, CDR1 GTSNPN and CDR2 SVGIG (reference sequence). This CDR3 is CAWRLLRGGSYNSPLHF. DNA for the CDR3: TGTGCCTGGAGACTCCTCAGGGGTGGGTCCTATAATTCACCCCTCCACTTT.

The rearrangement joins TRBV7-2 to TRBJ2-7; TRBD2 is a possible D gene (6 bases). The CDR3 covers 15 residues. Germline assignment: CDR1 SGHTA and CDR2 FQGNSA. The V and J ends lost 2 bases and 3 bases respectively, with 14 bases between them. The CDR3 coding sequence is TGTGCCAGCAGCTTACTGGGGGGTGAAGTCTACGAGCAGTACTTC. Translated: CASSLLGGEVYEQYF.

This chain uses TRBV10-2 with TRBJ1-1, with D perhaps matching TRBD1 (5 bases). Germline lookup yields CDR1 WSHSY and CDR2 SAAADI. Trimming removed 4 bases from V and 5 bases from J, with 11 bases in between. The length of the CDR3 is 13 residues. The CDR3 DNA reads as TGCGCCAGCAGTGTAGGGGTAAGGACTGAAGCTTTCTTT. It is translated as CASSVGVRTEAFF.

This rearrangement joins TRBV30 to TRBJ1-4, with D possibly being TRBD1 (5 bases). This CDR3 is 14 amino acids long. With 4 bases removed from V and 3 bases from J, the gap between germline ends came to 12 bases. Germline V CDR1 and CDR2: GTSNPN, SVGIG (reference sequence). CDR3 sequence reads: CAWNAGRSNEKLFF. The CDR3 DNA reads as TGTGCCTGGAATGCGGGACGGTCTAATGAAAAACTGTTTTTT.